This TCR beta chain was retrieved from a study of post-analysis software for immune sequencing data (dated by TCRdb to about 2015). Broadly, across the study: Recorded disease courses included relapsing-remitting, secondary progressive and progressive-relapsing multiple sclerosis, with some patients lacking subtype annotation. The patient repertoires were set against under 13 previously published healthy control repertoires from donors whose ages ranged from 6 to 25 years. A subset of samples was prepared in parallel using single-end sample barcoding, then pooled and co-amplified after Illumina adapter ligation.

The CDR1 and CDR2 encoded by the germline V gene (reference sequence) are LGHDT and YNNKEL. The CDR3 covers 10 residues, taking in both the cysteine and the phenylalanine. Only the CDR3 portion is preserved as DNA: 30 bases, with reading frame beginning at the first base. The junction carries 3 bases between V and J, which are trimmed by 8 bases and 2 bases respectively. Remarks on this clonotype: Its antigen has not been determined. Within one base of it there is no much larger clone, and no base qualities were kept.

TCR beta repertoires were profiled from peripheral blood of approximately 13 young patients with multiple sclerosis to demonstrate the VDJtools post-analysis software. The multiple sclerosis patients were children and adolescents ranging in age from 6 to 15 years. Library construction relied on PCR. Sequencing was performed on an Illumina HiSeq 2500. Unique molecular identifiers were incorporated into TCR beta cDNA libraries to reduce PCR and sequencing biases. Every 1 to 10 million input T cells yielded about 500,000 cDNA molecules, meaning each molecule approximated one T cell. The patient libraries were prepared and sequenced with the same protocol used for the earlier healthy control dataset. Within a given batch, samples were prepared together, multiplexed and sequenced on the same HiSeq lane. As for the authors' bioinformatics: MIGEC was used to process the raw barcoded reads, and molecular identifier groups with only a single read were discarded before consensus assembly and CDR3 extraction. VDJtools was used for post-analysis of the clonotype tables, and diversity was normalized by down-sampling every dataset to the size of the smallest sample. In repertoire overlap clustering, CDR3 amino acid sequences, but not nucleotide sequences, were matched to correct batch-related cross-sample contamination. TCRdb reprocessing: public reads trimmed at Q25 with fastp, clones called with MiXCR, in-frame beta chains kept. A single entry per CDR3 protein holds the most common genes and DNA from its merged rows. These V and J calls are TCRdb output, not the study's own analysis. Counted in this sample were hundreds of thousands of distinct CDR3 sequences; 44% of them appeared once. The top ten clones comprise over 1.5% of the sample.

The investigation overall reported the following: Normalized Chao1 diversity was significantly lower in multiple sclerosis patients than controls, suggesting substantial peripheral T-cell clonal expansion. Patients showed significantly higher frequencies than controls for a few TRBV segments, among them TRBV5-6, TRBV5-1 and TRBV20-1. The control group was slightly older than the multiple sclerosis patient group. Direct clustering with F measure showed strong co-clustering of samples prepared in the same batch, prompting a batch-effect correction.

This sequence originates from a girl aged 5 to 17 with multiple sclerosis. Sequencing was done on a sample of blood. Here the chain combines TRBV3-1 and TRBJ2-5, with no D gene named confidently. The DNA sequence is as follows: TGTGCCAGCCAACAAGAGACCCAGTACTTC. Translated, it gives CASQQETQYF.